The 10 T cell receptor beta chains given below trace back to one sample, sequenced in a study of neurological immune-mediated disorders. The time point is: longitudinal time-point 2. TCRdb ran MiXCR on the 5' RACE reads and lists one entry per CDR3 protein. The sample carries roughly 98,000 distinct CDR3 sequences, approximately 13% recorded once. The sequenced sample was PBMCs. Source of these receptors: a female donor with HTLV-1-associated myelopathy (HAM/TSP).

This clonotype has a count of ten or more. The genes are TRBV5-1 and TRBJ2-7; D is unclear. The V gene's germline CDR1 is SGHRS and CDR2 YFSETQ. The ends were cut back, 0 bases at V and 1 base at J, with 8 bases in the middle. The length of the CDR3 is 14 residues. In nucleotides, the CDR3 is TGCGCCAGCAGCTTGGCCACAAAGTCCTACGAGCAGTACTTC. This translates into CASSLATKSYEQYF.

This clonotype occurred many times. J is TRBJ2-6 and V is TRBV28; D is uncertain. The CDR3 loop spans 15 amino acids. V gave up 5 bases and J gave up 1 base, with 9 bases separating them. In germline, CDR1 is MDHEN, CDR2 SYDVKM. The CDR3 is CASSPVWSGANVLTF. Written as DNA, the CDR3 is TGTGCCAGCAGTCCCGTCTGGTCTGGGGCCAACGTCCTGACTTTC.

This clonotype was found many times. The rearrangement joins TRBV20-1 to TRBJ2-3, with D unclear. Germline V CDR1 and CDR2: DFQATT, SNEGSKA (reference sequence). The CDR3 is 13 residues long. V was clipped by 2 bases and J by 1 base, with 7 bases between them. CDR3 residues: CSARSTRTDTQYF. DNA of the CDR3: TGCAGTGCTAGATCGACCCGCACAGATACGCAGTATTTT.

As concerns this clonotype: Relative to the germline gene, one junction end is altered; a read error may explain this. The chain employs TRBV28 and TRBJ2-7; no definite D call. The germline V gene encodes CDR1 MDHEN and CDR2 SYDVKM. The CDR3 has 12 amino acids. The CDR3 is CASSSGSYKQYF. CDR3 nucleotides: TGTGCCAGCAGCTCGGGCTCCTACAAGCAGTACTTC. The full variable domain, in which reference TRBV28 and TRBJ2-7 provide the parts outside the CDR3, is DVKVTQSSRYLVKRTGEKVFLECVQDMDHENMFWYRQDPGLGLRLIYFSYDVKMKEKGDIPEGYSVSREKKERFSLILESASTNQTSMYLCASSSGSYKQYFGPGTRLTVT.

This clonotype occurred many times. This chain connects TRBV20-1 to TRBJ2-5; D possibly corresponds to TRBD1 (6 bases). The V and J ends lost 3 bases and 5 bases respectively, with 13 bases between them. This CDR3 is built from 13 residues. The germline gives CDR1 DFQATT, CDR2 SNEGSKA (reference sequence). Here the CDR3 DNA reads TGCAGTGCTAGGAAGGACAGTTTGGAGACCCAGTACTTC. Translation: CSARKDSLETQYF.

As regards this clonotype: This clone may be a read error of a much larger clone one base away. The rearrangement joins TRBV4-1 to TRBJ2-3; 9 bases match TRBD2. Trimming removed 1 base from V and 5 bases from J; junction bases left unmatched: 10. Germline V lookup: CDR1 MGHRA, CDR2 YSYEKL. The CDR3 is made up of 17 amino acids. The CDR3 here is CASSQGDRRGGRDTQYF. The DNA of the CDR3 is TGCGCCAGCAGCCAAGGAGATAGGCGGGGGGGCCGAGATACGCAGTATTTT.

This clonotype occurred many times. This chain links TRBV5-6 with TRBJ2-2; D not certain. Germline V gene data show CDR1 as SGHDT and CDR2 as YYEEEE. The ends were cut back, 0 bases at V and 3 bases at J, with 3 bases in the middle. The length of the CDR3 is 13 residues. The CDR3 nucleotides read TGTGCCAGCAGCTTGGGTCACACCGGGGAGCTGTTTTTT. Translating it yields CASSLGHTGELFF.

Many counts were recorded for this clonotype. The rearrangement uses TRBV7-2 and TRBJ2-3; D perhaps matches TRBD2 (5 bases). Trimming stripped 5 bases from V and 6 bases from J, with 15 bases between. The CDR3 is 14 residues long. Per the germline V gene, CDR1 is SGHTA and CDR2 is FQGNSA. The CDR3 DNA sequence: TGTGCCAGCAGCCCTAGACTACCCCCGGATACGCAGTATTTT. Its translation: CASSPRLPPDTQYF.

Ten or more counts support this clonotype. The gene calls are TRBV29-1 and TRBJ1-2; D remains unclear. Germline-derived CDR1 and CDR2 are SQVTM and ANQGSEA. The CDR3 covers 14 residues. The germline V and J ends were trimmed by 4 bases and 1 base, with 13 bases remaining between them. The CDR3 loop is CSVVYTLSNYGYTF. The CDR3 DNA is TGCAGCGTTGTATACACTCTGAGTAACTATGGCTACACCTTC.

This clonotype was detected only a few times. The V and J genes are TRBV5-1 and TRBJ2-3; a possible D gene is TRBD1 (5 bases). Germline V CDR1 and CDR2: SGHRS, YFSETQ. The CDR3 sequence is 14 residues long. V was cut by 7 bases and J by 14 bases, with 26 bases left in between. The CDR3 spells CASYKDNKIDTAYF. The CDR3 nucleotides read TGCGCCAGCTACAAGGACAATAAAATAGATACGGCGTATTTT.